This T cell receptor beta chain was captured in a study of T cells in Graves' hyperthyroidism and ophthalmopathy. What was amplified from RNA transcripts were TCR beta CDR3 regions. HTBI primers were used for first-round RT-PCR of the TCR CDR3. Via MiXCR, TCRdb re-called the multiplex PCR reads, giving one row per CDR3 protein. The sample holds roughly 710,000 distinct CDR3 sequences, 30% to 40% seen once. In this sample, this clonotype turned up many times. Trimming cost V 3 bases and J 4 bases, with 13 bases left between them. The CDR3 contains 14 residues. Germline CDR1 is SEHNR and CDR2 is FQNEAQ (reference sequence).

Source material: blood. The origin of this receptor is a woman in her thirties or forties with Graves' hyperthyroidism. The V and J genes are TRBV7-9 and TRBJ2-7; unclear D gene. This CDR3 is CASSFGSGRYEQYF. The DNA for the CDR3 is TGTGCCAGCAGCTTCGGCTCCGGCAGATACGAGCAGTACTTC.